This T cell receptor (beta chain) was sequenced for a study of cytomegalovirus exposure and HLA in healthy donors (dated 2017 in TCRdb). In the study overall: A later analysis indicated that the 110 or so validation repertoires were generated on the platform also employed for the roughly 650 repertoires of the first cohort. The study was designed to test whether signatures of past pathogen exposure could be identified by cataloging public T cell receptors. Along with the 666-subject first cohort, a separate validation cohort of 120 different subjects was used. The study combined high-throughput TCR immunosequencing, statistical association of individual TCRs with disease status, and machine learning to predict cytomegalovirus infection status.

Libraries were prepared through the immunoSEQ multiplex PCR assay. In the original analysis: A statistical classification framework was built to diagnose cytomegalovirus status from the catalog of TCR beta chain sequences. Here the immuneACCESS table is served through TCRdb, limited to in-frame sequences with V and J called. Missing clones are a known gap in these copies; in checked studies unresolved V genes cover under half, and the rest lacks a known reason. The V and J calls and clone size come from that table; D and trimming were worked out from the DNA. The sample contains fewer than 95,000 clones, 94% of them found a single time. Clones ranked in the top ten supply 0.5% to 0.65% of the sample. Separate from the roughly 650-subject first cohort, the validation cohort of some 130 subjects was the group to which the donors belonged. Worth noting for this clone: It has no known antigen specificity. No per-base quality is available; no much larger clone lies one base away.

Paper-wide results and their limitations: Cytomegalovirus status was reported to be diagnosed by the classifier with high specificity and sensitivity in both the original and validation cohorts. A later analysis found that TCRs clustered in the first cohort also tended to co-occur in the approximately 120 validation repertoires, with roughly 95% of cluster scores above 0. It was suggested by the authors that the approach could potentially be generalized to other disease states and immunological phenotypes. While some public TCRs were present in many individuals, most TCR sequences turned up only very rarely across donors. All 120 or so repertoires were used to score co-occurrence in the validation cohort in a later analysis, because that analysis had no HLA typing for the cohort. The study listed approximately 150 TCR beta chains as associated with cytomegalovirus. Three of the identified cytomegalovirus-associated TCR beta chains were confirmed in vitro to be specific for cytomegalovirus antigens.

CDR1 SGHTA and CDR2 FQGNSA are derived from the germline V gene. Trimming removed 4 bases from V and 3 bases from J, leaving 10 bases between the germline ends. The CDR3 covers 14 residues, taking in both the cysteine and the phenylalanine. The kept DNA is CDR3 alone, 42 bases in frame from the first base. The rearrangement combines TRBV7-2 with TRBJ1-3; the D gene is possibly TRBD1, with 6 bases matching. The sequence was collected from a woman younger than 30 in good health and CMV-seronegative. The specimen sequenced was PBMCs. The DNA sequence is given as TGTGCCAGCAGCTCACAGGGTTTTGGAAACACCATATATTTT. It specifies CASSSQGFGNTIYF.